These T cell receptor beta chains were read from a single sample in a study of shared clonotypes between healthy human individuals. Sequencing used immunoSEQ multiplex PCR; TCRdb keeps in-frame clones, though not all of them. Found here are about 1 million clones, about 75% of them singletons; the top ten hold nearly 1.5%. Input material: memory CD4+ T cells sorted from blood. Receptors originate from a young man in good health. Both conserved end residues are part of each CDR3. D genes are given only for firm matches. Size is stated for part of the rows, as once, few or many counts, or as a class when the clone is expanded.

>-|TRBV28|TRBJ1-2|-
TGTGCCAGCAGCCAAGGAGTCTATGGCTACACCTTC
CASSQGVYGYTF
>-|TRBV7-9|TRBJ2-2|-
TGTGCCAGCAGCTCGCGAGGGGTGTGGCCCGGGGAGCTGTTTTTT
CASSSRGVWPGELFF
>-|TRBV6-6|TRBJ1-2|-
TGTGCCAGCAGTTACCGGGCAGACGAAAACTATGGCTACACCTTC
CASSYRADENYGYTF
>TRBD2|TRBV5-1|TRBJ2-1|once
TGCGCCAGCAGCCCAAGCGGGACCATCTACAATGAGCAGTTCTTC
CASSPSGTIYNEQFF
>TRBD2|TRBV15|TRBJ2-2|few
TGTGCCACCAGCAGAGATCGGGGGGGCGCGGGCACCGGGGAGCTGTTTTTT
CATSRDRGGAGTGELFF
>TRBD1|TRBV7-9|TRBJ1-6|-
TGTGCCAGCAGGGGACAGGGGGATAATTCACCCCTCCACTTT
CASRGQGDNSPLHF
>-|TRBV18|TRBJ1-1|-
TGTGCCAGCTCACCTATCATGTCAGGCGCTGAAGCTTTCTTT
CASSPIMSGAEAFF
>TRBD1|TRBV10-2|TRBJ2-2|-
TGCGCCAGCAGAGCCGGGACAGCCGGGGAGCTGTTTTTT
CASRAGTAGELFF
>-|TRBV15|TRBJ1-4|-
TGTGCCACCAGCAGAGATACAGGTCTGGGTGAAAAACTGTTTTTT
CATSRDTGLGEKLFF
>-|TRBV29-1|TRBJ1-2|-
TGCAGCGTTGACGATAGGAGGGACGGTCCCTTGAGGGGCTACACCTTC
CSVDDRRDGPLRGYTF
>-|TRBV2|TRBJ2-7|few
TGTGCCAGCAGGACAGTTTCCTACGAGCAGTACTTC
CASRTVSYEQYF
>TRBD1|TRBV29-1|TRBJ1-2|-
TGCAGCGTTGAAGTGACAGGGCATGGCTACACCTTC
CSVEVTGHGYTF
>-|TRBV11-2|TRBJ2-3|-
TGTGCCAGCAGAAAGACAGGCTACAGCACAGATACGCAGTATTTT
CASRKTGYSTDTQYF
>-|TRBV5-6|TRBJ1-2|few
TGTGCCAGCAGCTCGGGAGGCTCGGGCGGAGGCTATGGCTACACCTTC
CASSSGGSGGGYGYTF